Sequencing of this TCR beta chain was carried out in a study of T cell responses to AZD1222 COVID-19 vaccine. Study observations and caveats: When two AZD1222 doses had been given, Spike-specific TCR breadth and depth rose. Dominant CD4 TCR responses targeted spike regions 160-218 and 743-854. Only 5 to 7 individuals given AZD1222 were seropositive at baseline. Females made up more of the donors, who were largely white British, and clonal diversity may have come out too low.

CDR1 is DFQATT, CDR2 SNEGSKA, per germline (reference sequence). CDR3 size: 11 residues. V was pared by 6 bases and J by 13 bases, with 13 bases between. In the case of this clone: Antigen specificity is unknown.

Produced via immunoSEQ multiplex PCR; TCRdb's table is partial and in-frame only. Among approximately 150,000 clones, approximately 86% were seen once, and the ten largest hold 2.6%. V and J are TRBV20-1 and TRBJ2-6; tentative D call: TRBD2 (6 bases). This material consisted of peripheral blood, taken on day 0 of AZD1222 vaccination. This receptor was obtained from an adult in good health. CDR3 DNA: TGCAGTGCAACTGGAGGGGAGGTCCTGACTTTC. Translated, it gives CSATGGEVLTF.